This T cell receptor beta chain came from a study of neoadjuvant anti-PD-1 for oral cavity cancer. Study background: Patients mostly received three to four biweekly nivolumab doses at 3 mg/kg before surgery. Patients without progression got a fourth dose around day 43.

The method was immunoSEQ multiplex PCR; TCRdb's version includes in-frame clones alone and lacks a portion of them. The data show approximately 7,100 clones, under 85% seen once. Germline trimming cut 6 bases from V and 8 bases from J; bases unmatched to any gene: 5. This CDR3 has 13 amino acids. Germline CDR1 KGHSH, CDR2 LQKENI. Analysis of PBMCs was direct, with no culture step. The material sequenced was PBMCs, taken before nivolumab (anti-PD-1) treatment. This TCR was sampled from a person aged 40 to 85 with oral cavity squamous cell carcinoma. This sequence joins TRBV18 and TRBJ1-4, with TRBD1 identical over 8 bases. CDR3 in amino acids: CASSLTGEEKLFF. Written as DNA, the CDR3 is TGTGCCAGCTCTTTGACAGGGGAAGAAAAACTGTTTTTT.